Following are 8 T cell receptor beta chains from one sample sequenced in a study of T-cell memory formation after mild COVID-19. From the 5' RACE reads, TCRdb called clonotypes with MiXCR, one entry per CDR3 protein. The data hold under 250,000 distinct CDR3 sequences, with around 9.5% observed a single time. Input material: PBMCs or a T cell subset sorted from them (not recorded which). The receptors shown here come from a man between 18 and 29 years old who had mild COVID-19 (a few samples of this study predate the infection). Cell type and time point are not known.

The chain links TRBV12-3 or TRBV12-4 to TRBJ2-7; D gene unclear. This CDR3 has 13 amino acids. V lost 3 bases, J lost 2 bases, and 8 bases lay in between. CDR3 in DNA: TGTGCCAGCAGTTTCCTCCTCACCTACGAGCAGTACTTC. Encoded protein: CASSFLLTYEQYF.

The chain recombines TRBV4-1 with TRBJ1-3, with 7 bases that match TRBD1. The germline gives CDR1 MGHRA, CDR2 YSYEKL. J was trimmed by 1 base and V by 4 bases; bases with no gene match: 4. This CDR3 spans 15 amino acids. The CDR3 DNA is TGCGCCAGCAGCCCCGACAGGGCTTCTGGAAACACCATATATTTT. This translates into CASSPDRASGNTIYF.

The sample holds a few counts of this clonotype. The chain recombines TRBV27 with TRBJ2-1; a weak D match, TRBD1 (6 bases). CDR3 size: 15 residues. The germline V gene has CDR1 MNHEY and CDR2 SMNVEV (reference sequence). Trimming stripped 8 bases from V and 0 bases from J, with 14 bases between. The CDR3: CASRTAVSSYNEQFF. CDR3 DNA sequence: TGTGCCAGCCGGACAGCAGTTAGCTCCTACAATGAGCAGTTCTTC.

On this clonotype: Possible read error: a much larger clone is one base away. The gene calls are TRBV4-2 and TRBJ2-5; 8 nucleotides align to TRBD1. Germline CDR1 LGHNA, CDR2 YNFKEQ. This CDR3 spans 13 amino acids. For the CDR3, the DNA is TGTGCCATCAGCAGGACAGGGTCCGAGACCCAGTACTTC. Protein: CAISRTGSETQYF.

This clonotype was seen a few times. The V call is TRBV5-4, the J call TRBJ2-3; D may be TRBD2 (5 bases). The CDR3 contains 13 residues. CDR1 is SGHNT, CDR2 YYREEE, per germline (reference sequence). Trimming took 2 bases from V and 6 from J, leaving 10 bases between them. The CDR3: CASSFDSGDTQYF. The CDR3 DNA reads as TGTGCCAGCAGCTTCGACTCGGGGGATACGCAGTATTTT.

The genes are TRBV10-2 and TRBJ1-5, with 7 bases lining up with TRBD1. Germline trimming cut 10 bases from V and 0 bases from J; bases unmatched to any gene: 6. The CDR3 spans 14 residues. The germline V gene has CDR1 WSHSY and CDR2 SAAADI. The CDR3 sequence is CATRGDSSNQPQHF. The CDR3 DNA follows: TGCGCCACCCGCGGGGACAGTAGCAATCAGCCCCAGCATTTT.

This clonotype came up a few times. The V and J genes are TRBV7-3 and TRBJ2-2, with D perhaps TRBD1 or TRBD2 (5 bases each). Deletions cut 3 bases from V and 4 bases from J, with 9 bases between. Germline assignment: CDR1 SGHTA and CDR2 FQGTGA. The CDR3 contains 14 residues. Here the CDR3 DNA reads TGTGCCAGCAGCTTGCAGGGACCCACCGGGGAGCTGTTTTTT. It translates to CASSLQGPTGELFF.

The chain has TRBV19 and TRBJ1-6; D not resolved. V lost 7 bases, J lost 3 bases, and 7 bases lay in between. Germline loops: CDR1 LNHDA, CDR2 SQIVND (reference sequence). The CDR3 is 13 residues long. In DNA, the CDR3 is TGTGCCAGTAATGCGCACTATAATTCACCCCTCCACTTT. This encodes CASNAHYNSPLHF.